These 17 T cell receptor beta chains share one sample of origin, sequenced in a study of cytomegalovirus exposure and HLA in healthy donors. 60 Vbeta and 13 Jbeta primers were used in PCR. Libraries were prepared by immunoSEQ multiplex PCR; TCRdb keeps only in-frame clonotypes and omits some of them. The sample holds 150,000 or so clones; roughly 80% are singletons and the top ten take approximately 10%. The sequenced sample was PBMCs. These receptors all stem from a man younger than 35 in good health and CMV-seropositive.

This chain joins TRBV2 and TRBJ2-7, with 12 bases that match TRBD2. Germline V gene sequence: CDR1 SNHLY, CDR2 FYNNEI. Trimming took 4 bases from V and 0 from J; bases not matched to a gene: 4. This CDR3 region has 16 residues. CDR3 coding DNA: TGTGCCAGCAGTGGGACTAGCGGGACCAGCTCCTACGAGCAGTACTTC. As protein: CASSGTSGTSSYEQYF. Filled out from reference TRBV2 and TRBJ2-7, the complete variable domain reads EPEVTQTPSHQVTQMGQEVILRCVPISNHLYFYWYRQILGQKVEFLVSFYNNEISEKSEIFDDQFSVERPDGSNFTLKIRSTKLEDSAMYFCASSGTSGTSSYEQYFGPGTRLTVT.

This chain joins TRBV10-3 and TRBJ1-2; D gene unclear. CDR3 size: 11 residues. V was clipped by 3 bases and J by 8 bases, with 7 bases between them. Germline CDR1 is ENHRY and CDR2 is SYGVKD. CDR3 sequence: CAISDYLGYTF. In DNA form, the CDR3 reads TGTGCCATCAGTGACTATCTGGGCTACACCTTC.

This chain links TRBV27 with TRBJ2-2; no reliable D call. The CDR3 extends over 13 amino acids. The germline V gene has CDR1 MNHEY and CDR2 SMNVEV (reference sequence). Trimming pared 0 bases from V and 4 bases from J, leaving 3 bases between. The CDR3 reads CASSLSSTGELFF. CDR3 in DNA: TGTGCCAGCAGTTTATCCTCCACCGGGGAGCTGTTTTTT.

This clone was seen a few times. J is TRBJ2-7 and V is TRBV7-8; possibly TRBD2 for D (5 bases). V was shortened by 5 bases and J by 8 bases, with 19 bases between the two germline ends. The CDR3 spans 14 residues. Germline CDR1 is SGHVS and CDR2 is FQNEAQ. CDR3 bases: TGTGCCAGCAGCCCCCGGGAACAGAGCTGTAAGCAGTACTTC. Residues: CASSPREQSCKQYF.

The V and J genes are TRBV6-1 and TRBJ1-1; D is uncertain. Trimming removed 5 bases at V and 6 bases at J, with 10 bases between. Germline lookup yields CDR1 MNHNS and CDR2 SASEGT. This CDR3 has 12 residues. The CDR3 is CASSSARAEAFF. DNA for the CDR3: TGTGCCAGCAGTTCTGCCCGGGCTGAAGCTTTCTTT.

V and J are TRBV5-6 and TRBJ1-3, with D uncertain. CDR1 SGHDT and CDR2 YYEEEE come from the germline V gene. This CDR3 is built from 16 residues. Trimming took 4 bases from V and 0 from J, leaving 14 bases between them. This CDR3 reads CASSTPGMLSGNTIYF. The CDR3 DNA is TGTGCCAGCAGCACGCCGGGGATGCTCTCTGGAAACACCATATATTTT.

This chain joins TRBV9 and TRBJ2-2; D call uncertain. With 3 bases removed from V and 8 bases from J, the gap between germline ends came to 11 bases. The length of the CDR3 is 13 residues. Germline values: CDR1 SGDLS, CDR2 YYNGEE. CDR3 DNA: TGTGCCAGCAGCGACTCGTCTACGGGGGAGCTGTTTTTT. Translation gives CASSDSSTGELFF.

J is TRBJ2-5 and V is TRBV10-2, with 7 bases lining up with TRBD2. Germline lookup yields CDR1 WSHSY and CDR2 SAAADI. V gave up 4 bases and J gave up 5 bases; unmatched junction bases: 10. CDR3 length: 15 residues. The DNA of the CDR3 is TGCGCCAGCAGTGTGGCTAGCGGAGCCTGGGAGACCCAGTACTTC. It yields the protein CASSVASGAWETQYF.

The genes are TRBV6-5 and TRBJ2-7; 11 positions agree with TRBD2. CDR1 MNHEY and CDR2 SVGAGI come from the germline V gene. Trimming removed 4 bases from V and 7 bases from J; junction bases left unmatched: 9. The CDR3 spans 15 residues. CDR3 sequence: CASSSRLAGFSEQYF. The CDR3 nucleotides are TGTGCCAGCAGTTCACGACTAGCGGGGTTCTCGGAGCAGTACTTC.

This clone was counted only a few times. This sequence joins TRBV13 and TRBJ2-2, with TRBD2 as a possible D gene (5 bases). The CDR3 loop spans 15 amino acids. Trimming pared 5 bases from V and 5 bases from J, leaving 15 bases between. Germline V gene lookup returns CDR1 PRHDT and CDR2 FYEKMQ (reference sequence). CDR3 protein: CASSLTSVGTGELFF. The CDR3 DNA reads TGTGCCAGCAGCCTAACTAGTGTCGGTACCGGGGAGCTGTTTTTT.

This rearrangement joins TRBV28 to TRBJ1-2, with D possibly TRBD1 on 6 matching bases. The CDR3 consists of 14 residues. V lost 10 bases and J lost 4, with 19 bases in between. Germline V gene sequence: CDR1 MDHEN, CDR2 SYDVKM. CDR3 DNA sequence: TGTGCCACCGTTTTACCCGGACAGTTCTATGGCTACACCTTC. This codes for CATVLPGQFYGYTF.

CDR3 sequence (DNA): TGTGCCAGCAGCACTGACGGGAGGGGATGGAATGAGCAGTTCTTC. The encoded protein is CASSTDGRGWNEQFF. The J gene is TRBJ2-1, the V gene TRBV5-6; the match to TRBD2 covers 8 bases. Per germline, CDR1 SGHDT and CDR2 YYEEEE. The CDR3 extends over 15 amino acids. Germline trimming cut 4 bases from V and 7 bases from J; bases unmatched to any gene: 10.

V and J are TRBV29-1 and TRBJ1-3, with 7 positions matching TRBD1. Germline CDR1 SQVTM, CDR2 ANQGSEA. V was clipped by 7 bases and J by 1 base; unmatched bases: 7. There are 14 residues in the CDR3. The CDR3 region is CSAGTVLSGNTIYF. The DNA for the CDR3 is TGCAGCGCCGGGACAGTCCTGTCTGGAAACACCATATATTTT. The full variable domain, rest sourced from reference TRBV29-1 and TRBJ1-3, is SAVISQKPSRDICQRGTSLTIQCQVDSQVTMMFWYRQQPGQSLTLIATANQGSEATYESGFVIDKFPISRPNLTFSTLTVSNMSPEDSSIYLCSAGTVLSGNTIYFGEGSWLTVV.

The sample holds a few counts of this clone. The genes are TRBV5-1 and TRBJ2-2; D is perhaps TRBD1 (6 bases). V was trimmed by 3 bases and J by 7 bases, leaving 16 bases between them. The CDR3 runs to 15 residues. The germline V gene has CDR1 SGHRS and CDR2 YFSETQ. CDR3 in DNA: TGCGCCAGCAGCTGGCCGGACAGAGCAGACGGGGAGCTGTTTTTT. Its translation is CASSWPDRADGELFF.

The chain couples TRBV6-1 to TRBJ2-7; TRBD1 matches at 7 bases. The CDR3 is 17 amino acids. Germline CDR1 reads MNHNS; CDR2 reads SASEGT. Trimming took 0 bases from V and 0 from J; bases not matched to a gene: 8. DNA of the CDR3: TGTGCCAGCAGTGAAGCGCTTCGACAGGGAGTCTCCTACGAGCAGTACTTC. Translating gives CASSEALRQGVSYEQYF.

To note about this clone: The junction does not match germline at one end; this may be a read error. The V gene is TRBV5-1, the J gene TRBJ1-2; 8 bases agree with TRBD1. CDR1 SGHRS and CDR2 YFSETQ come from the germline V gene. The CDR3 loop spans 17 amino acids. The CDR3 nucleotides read TGCGCCAGCAGCTCCTCGGGACAGGTCCATCCGATTTATGGCTACCCCTTC. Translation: CASSSSGQVHPIYGYPF.

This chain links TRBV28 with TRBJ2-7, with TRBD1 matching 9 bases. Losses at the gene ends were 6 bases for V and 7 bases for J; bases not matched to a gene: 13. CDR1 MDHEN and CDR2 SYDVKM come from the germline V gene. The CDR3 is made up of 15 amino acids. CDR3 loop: CASSENRDREWEQYF. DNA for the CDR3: TGTGCCAGCAGCGAAAACCGGGACAGGGAATGGGAGCAGTACTTC.